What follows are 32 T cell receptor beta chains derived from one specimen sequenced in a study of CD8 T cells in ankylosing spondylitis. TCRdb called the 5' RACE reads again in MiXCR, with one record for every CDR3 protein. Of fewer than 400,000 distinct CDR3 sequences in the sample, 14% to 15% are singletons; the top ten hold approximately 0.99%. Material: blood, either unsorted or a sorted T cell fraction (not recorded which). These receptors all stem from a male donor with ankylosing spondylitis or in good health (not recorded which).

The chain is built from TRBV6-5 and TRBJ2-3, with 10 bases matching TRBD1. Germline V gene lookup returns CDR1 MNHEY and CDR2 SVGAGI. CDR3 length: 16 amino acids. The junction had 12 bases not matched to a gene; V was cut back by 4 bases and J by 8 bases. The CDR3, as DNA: TGTGCCAGCAGTTCGGGACAGGGGCGTCAGGTCGGTACGCAGTATTTT. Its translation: CASSSGQGRQVGTQYF.

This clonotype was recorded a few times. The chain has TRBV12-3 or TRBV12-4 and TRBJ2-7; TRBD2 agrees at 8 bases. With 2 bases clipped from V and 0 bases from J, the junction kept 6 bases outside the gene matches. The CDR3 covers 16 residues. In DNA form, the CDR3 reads TGTGCCAGCAGTTTATCGATAGCGGGAAGCTCCTACGAGCAGTACTTC. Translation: CASSLSIAGSSYEQYF.

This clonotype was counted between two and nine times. The CDR3 reads CASSQTGSDNSPLHF. CDR3 in DNA: TGTGCCAGCAGCCAGACAGGGAGTGATAATTCACCCCTCCACTTT. This chain links TRBV6-1 with TRBJ1-6; TRBD1 matches at 7 bases. After removal of 6 bases from V and 5 bases from J, the junction contained 7 bases not matched to a gene. CDR1 and CDR2 (germline): MNHNS, SASEGT. The CDR3 is 15 residues long.

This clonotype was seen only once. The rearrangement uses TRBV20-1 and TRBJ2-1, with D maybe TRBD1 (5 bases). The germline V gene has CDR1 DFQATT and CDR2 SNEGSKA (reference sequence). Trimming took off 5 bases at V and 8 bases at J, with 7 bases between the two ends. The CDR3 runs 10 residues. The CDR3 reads CSAGAYEQFF. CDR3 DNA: TGCAGTGCTGGGGCTTATGAGCAGTTCTTC.

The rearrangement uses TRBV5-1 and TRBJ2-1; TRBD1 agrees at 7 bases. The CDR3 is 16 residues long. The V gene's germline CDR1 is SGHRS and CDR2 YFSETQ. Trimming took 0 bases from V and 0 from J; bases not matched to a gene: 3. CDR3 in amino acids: CASSLGWTGSYNEQFF. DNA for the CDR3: TGCGCCAGCAGCTTGGGGTGGACAGGCTCCTACAATGAGCAGTTCTTC.

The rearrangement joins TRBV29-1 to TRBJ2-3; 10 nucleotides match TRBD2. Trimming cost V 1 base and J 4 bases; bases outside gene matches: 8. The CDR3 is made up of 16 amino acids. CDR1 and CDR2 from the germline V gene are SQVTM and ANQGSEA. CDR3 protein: CSVEVPAGGPPDTQYF. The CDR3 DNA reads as TGCAGCGTTGAAGTACCAGCGGGAGGGCCGCCAGATACGCAGTATTTT.

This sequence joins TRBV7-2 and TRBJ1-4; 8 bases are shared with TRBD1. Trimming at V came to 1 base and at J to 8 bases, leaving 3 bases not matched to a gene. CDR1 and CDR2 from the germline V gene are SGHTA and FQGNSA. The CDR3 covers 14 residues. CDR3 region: CASSLGQGREKLFF. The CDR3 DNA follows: TGTGCCAGCAGCTTAGGACAGGGGCGGGAAAAACTGTTTTTT.

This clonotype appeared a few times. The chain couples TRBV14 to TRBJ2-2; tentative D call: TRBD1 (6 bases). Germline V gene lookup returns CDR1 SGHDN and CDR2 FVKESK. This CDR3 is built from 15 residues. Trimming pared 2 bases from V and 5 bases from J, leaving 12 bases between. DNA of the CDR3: TGTGCCAGCAGCCAAACAGGGAAAAGGACCGGGGAGCTGTTTTTT. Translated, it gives CASSQTGKRTGELFF.

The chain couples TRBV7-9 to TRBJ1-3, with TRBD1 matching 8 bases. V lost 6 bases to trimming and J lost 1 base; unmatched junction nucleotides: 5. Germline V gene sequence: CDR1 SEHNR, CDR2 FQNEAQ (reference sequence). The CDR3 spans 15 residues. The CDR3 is CASSTDRASGNTIYF. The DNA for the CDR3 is TGTGCCAGCAGTACGGACAGGGCGTCTGGAAACACCATATATTTT.

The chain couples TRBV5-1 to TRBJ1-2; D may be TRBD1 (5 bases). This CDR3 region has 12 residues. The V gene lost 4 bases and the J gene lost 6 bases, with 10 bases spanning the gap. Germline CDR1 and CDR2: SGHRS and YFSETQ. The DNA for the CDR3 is TGCGCCAGCAGCGGAGCGGGGCATGGCTACACCTTC. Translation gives CASSGAGHGYTF.

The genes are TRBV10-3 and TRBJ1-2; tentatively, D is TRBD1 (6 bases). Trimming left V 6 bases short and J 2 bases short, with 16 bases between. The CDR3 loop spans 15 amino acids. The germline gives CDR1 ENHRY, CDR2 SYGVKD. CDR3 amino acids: CAISQGQNGNYGYTF. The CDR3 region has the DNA TGTGCCATCAGCCAAGGACAGAATGGGAACTATGGCTACACCTTC.

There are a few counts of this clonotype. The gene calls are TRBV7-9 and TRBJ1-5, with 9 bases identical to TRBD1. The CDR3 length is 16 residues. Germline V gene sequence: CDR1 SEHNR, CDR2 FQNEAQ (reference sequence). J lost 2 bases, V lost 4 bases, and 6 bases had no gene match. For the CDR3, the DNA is TGTGCCAGCAGCTCGTCGGACAGGGGAGGCAATCAGCCCCAGCATTTT. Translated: CASSSSDRGGNQPQHF.

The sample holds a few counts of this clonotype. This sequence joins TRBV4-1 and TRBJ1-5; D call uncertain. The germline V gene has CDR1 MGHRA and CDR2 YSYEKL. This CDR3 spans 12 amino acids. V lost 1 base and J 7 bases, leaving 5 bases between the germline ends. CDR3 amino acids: CASSQAGQPQHF. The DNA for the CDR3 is TGCGCCAGCAGCCAAGCAGGCCAGCCCCAGCATTTT.

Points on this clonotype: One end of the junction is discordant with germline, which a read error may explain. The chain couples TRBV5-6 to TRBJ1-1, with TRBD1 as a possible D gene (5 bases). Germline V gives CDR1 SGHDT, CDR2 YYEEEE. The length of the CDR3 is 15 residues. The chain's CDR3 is CASSSPRESVTESFF. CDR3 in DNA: TGTGCCAGCAGCTCTCCCAGGGAGTCCGTTACTGAATCTTTCTTT.

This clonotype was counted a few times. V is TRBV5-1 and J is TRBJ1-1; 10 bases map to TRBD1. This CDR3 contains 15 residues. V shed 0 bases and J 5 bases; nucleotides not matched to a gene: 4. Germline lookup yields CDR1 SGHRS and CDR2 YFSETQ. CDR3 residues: CASSLVTGGETEAFF. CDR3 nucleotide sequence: TGCGCCAGCAGCTTGGTGACAGGGGGCGAGACTGAAGCTTTCTTT.

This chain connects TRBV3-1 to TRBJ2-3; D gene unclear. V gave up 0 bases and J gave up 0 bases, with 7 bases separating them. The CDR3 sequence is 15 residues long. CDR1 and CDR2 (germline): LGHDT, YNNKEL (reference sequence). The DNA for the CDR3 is TGTGCCAGCAGCCAAGAAGGAACTAGCACAGATACGCAGTATTTT. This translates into CASSQEGTSTDTQYF.

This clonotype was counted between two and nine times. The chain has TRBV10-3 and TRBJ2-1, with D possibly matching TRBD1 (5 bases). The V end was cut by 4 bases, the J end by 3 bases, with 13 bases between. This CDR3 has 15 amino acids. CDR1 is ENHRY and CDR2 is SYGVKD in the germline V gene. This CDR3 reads CAISVERGYYNEQFF. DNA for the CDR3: TGTGCCATCAGTGTCGAAAGGGGATACTACAATGAGCAGTTCTTC.

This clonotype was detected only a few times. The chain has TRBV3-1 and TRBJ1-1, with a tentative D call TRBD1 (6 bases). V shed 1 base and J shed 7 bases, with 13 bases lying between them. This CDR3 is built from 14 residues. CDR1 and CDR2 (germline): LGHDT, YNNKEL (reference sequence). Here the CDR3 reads CASSQVAGAVEAFF. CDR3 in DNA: TGTGCCAGCAGCCAAGTTGCGGGGGCGGTTGAAGCTTTCTTT.

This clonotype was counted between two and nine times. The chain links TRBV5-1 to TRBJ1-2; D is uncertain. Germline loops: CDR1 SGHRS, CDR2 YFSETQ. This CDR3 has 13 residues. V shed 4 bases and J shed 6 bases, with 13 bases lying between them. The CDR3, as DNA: TGCGCCAGCAGCGTACCCATGGTAGATGGCTACACCTTC. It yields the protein CASSVPMVDGYTF.

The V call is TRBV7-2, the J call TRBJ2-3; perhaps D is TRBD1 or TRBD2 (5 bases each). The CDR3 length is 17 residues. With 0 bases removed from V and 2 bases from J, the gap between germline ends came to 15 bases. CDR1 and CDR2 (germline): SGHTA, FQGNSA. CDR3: CASSLASPGTTTDTQYF. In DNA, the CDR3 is TGTGCCAGCAGCTTAGCTTCACCCGGGACCACCACAGATACGCAGTATTTT.

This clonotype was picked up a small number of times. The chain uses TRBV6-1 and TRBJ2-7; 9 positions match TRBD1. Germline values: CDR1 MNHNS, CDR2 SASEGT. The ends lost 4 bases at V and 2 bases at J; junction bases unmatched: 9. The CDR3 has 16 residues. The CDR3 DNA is TGTGCCAGCAGTGCCTTGGACAGGGACAGGGCCTACGAGCAGTACTTC. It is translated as CASSALDRDRAYEQYF.

CDR3 sequence reads: CSAGPGGRNSPLHF. As DNA, the CDR3 is TGCAGTGCCGGCCCAGGGGGTCGTAATTCACCCCTCCACTTT. The chain couples TRBV20-1 to TRBJ1-6; TRBD1 aligns across 7 bases. The germline CDR1 and CDR2 sequences are DFQATT and SNEGSKA (reference sequence). V dropped 6 bases and J dropped 6; count of bases not matched to a gene: 8. The CDR3 runs 14 residues.

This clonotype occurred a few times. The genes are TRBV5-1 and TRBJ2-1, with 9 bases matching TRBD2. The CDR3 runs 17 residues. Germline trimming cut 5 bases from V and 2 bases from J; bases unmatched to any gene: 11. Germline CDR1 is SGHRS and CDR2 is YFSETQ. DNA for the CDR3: TGCGCCAGCAGGGTGAGACTAGCGGAAGGTACCTACAATGAGCAGTTCTTC. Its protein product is CASRVRLAEGTYNEQFF. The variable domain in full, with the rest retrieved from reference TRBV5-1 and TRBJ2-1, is KAGVTQTPRYLIKTRGQQVTLSCSPISGHRSVSWYQQTPGQGLQFLFEYFSETQRNKGNFPGRFSGRQFSNSRSEMNVSTLELGDSALYLCASRVRLAEGTYNEQFFGPGTRLTVL.

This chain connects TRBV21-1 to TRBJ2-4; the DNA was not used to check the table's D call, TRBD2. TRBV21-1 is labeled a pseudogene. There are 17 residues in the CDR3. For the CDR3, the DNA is TGTGCCAGCAGCAAAGTCGGGGGGGCCCTAGCCAAAAACATTCAGTACTTC. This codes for CASSKVGGALAKNIQYF.

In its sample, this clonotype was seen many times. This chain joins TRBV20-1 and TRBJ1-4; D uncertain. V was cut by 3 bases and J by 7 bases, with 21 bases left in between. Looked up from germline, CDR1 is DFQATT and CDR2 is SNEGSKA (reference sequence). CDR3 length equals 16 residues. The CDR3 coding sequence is TGCAGTGCTAGCAAAGGCGCCGGTTTGCTGAGTGAAAAACTGTTTTTT. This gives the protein CSASKGAGLLSEKLFF.

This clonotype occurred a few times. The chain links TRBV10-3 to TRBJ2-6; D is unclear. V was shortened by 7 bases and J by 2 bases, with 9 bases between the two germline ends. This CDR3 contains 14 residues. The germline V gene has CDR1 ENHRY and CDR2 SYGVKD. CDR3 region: CAITPTPGANVLTF. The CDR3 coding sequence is TGTGCCATCACTCCGACTCCTGGGGCCAACGTCCTGACTTTC.

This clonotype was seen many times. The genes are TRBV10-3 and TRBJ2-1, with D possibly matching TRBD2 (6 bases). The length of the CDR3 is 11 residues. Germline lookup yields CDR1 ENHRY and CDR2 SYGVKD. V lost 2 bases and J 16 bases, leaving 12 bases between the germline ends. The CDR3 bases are TGTGCCATCAGTGAGCCGGGACTGGCCTTCTTC. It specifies CAISEPGLAFF.

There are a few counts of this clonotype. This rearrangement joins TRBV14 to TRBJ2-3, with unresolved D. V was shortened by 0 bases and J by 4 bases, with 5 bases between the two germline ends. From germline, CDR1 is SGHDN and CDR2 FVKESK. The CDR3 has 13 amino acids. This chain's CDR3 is CASSQEVPDTQYF. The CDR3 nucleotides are TGTGCCAGCAGCCAAGAGGTCCCAGATACGCAGTATTTT.

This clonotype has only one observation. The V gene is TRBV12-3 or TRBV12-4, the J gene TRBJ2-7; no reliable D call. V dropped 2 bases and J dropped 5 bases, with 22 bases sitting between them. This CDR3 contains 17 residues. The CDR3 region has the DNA TGTGCCAGCAGTTTAACCGGGCCAGGTGGGTATCGGAACGAGCAGTACTTC. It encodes CASSLTGPGGYRNEQYF.

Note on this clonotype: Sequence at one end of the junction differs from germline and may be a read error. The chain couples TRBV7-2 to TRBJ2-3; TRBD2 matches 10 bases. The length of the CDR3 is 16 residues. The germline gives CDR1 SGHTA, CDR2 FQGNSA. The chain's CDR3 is CASSVAGGPLTDTQYF. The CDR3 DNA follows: TGTGCCAGCAGCGTAGCGGGGGGTCCTCTCACAGATACGCAGTATTTT.

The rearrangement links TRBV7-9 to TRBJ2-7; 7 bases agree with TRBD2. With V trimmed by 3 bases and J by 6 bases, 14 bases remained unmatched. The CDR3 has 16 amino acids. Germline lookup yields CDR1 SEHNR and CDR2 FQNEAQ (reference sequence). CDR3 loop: CASSFPEGRGAVEQYF. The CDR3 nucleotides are TGTGCCAGCAGCTTCCCCGAGGGGAGGGGAGCCGTCGAGCAGTACTTC.

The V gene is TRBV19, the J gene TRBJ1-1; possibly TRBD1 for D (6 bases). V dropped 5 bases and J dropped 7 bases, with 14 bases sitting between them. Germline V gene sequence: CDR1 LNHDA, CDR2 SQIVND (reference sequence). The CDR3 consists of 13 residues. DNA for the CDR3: TGTGCCAGTAGTGCCCAGCAGGGGTATGAAGCTTTCTTT. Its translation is CASSAQQGYEAFF.